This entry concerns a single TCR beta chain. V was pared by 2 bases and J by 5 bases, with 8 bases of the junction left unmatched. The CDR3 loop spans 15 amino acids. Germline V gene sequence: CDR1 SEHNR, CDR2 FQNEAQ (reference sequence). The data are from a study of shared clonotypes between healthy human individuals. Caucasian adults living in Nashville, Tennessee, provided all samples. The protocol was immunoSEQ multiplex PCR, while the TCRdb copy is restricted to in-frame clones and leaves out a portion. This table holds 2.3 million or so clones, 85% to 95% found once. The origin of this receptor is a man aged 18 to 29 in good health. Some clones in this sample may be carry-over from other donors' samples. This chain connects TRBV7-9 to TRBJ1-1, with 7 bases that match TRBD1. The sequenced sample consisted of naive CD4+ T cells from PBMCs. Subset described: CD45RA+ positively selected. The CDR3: CASSLQTGVGTEAFF. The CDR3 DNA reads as TGTGCCAGCAGCTTACAAACAGGGGTGGGAACTGAAGCTTTCTTT. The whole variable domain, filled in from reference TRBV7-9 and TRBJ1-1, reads DTGVSQNPRHKITKRGQNVTFRCDPISEHNRLYWYRQTLGQGPEFLTYFQNEAQLEKSRLLSDRFSAERPKGSFSTLEIQRTEQGDSAMYLCASSLQTGVGTEAFFGQGTRLTVV.